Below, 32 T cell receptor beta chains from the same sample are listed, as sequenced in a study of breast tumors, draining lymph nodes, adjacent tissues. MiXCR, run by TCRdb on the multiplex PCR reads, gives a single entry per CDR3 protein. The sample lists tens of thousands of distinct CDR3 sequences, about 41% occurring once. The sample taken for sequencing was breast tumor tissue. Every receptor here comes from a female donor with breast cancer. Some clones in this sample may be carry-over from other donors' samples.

This chain's CDR3 is CASSLSAQPQHF. The CDR3 DNA reads as TGTGCCAGCAGTTTATCGGCGCAGCCCCAGCATTTT. The chain has TRBV28 and TRBJ1-5; D is undetermined. From germline, CDR1 is MDHEN and CDR2 SYDVKM. V dropped 1 base and J dropped 7 bases, with 5 bases sitting between them. This CDR3 spans 12 amino acids.

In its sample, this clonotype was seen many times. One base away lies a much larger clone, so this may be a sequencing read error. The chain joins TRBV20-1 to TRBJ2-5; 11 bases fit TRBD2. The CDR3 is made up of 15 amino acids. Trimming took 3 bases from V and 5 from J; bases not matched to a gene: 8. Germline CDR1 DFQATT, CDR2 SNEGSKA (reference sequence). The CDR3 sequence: CSARGGSGRAETQYF. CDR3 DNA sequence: TGCAGTGCTAGGGGGGGTAGCGGGAGGGCGGAGACCCAGTACTTC.

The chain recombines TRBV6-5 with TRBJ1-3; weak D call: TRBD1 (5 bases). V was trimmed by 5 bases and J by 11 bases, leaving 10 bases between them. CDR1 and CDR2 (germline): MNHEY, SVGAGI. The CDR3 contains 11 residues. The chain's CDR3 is CASSDLRAIYF. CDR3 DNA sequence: TGTGCCAGCAGTGACCTCAGGGCCATATATTTT.

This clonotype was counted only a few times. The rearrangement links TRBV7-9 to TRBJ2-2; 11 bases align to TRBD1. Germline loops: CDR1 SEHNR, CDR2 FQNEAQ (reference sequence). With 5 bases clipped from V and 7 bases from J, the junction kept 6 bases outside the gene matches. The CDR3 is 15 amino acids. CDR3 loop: CASSTDRGRVGELFF. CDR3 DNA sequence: TGTGCCAGCAGCACGGACAGGGGGCGAGTCGGGGAGCTGTTTTTT. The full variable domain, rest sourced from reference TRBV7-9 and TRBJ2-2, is DTGVSQNPRHKITKRGQNVTFRCDPISEHNRLYWYRQTLGQGPEFLTYFQNEAQLEKSRLLSDRFSAERPKGSFSTLEIQRTEQGDSAMYLCASSTDRGRVGELFFGEGSRLTVL.

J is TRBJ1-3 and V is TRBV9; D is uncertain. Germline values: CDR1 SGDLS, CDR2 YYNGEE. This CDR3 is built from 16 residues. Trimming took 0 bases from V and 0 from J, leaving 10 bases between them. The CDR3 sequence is CASSVVPVTSGNTIYF. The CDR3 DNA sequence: TGTGCCAGCAGCGTAGTTCCGGTAACCTCTGGAAACACCATATATTTT.

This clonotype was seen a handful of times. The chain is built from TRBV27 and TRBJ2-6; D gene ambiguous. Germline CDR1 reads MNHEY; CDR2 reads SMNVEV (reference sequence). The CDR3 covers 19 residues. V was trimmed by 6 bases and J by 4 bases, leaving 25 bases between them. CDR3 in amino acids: CASSESAIFTGTGANVLTF. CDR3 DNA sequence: TGTGCCAGCAGCGAATCGGCGATTTTTACGGGTACCGGGGCCAACGTCCTGACTTTC.

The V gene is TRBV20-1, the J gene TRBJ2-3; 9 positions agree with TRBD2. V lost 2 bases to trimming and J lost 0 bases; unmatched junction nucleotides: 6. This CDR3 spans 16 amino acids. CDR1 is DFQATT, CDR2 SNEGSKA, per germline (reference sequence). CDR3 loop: CSARQGTSRSTDTQYF. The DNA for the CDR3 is TGCAGTGCTAGACAGGGGACTAGCAGAAGCACAGATACGCAGTATTTT.

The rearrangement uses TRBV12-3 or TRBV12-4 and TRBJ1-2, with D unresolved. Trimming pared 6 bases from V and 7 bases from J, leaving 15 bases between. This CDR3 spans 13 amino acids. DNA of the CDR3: TGTGCCAGCAGCCGCAGTCTCTCGGGTGGCTACACCTTC. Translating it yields CASSRSLSGGYTF.

CDR3 loop: CASSQDSNYGYTF. Here the CDR3 DNA reads TGTGCCAGCTCACAGGACAGCAACTATGGCTACACCTTC. The gene calls are TRBV18 and TRBJ1-2; D may be TRBD1 (6 bases). The germline V and J ends were trimmed by 4 bases and 2 bases, with 8 bases remaining between them. The germline CDR1 and CDR2 sequences are KGHSH and LQKENI. The CDR3 spans 13 residues. The whole variable domain, filled in from reference TRBV18 and TRBJ1-2, reads NAGVMQNPRHLVRRRGQEARLRCSPMKGHSHVYWYRQLPEEGLKFMVYLQKENIIDESGMPKERFSAEFPKEGPSILRIQQVVRGDSAAYFCASSQDSNYGYTFGSGTRLTVV.

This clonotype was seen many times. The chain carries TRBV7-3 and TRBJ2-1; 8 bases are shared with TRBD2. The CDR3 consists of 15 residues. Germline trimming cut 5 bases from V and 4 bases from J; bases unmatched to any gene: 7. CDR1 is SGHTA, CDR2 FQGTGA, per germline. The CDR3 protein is CASSQTSGKYNEQFF. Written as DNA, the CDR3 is TGTGCCAGCAGCCAAACTAGCGGAAAATACAATGAGCAGTTCTTC.

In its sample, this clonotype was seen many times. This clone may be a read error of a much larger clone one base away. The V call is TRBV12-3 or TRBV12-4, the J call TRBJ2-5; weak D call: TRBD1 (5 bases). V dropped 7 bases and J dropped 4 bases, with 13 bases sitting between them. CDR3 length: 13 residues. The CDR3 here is CASTCSGIETQYF. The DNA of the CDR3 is TGTGCCAGCACCTGCTCAGGGATAGAGACCCAGTACTTC.

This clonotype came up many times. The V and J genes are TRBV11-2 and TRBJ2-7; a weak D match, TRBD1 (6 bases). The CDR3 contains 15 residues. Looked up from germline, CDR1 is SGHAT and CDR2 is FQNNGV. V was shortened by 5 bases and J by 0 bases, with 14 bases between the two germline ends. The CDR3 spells CASSGWGQSSYEQYF. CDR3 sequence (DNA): TGTGCCAGCAGCGGGTGGGGACAAAGCTCCTACGAGCAGTACTTC.

The CDR3 DNA reads as TGCGCCAGCAGCCAGGGGACTAGCGGAGACTACAATGAGCAGTTCTTC. This encodes CASSQGTSGDYNEQFF. This chain links TRBV4-3 with TRBJ2-1, with 11 bases that match TRBD2. The CDR3 consists of 16 residues. V shed 3 bases and J 3 bases; nucleotides not matched to a gene: 4. Per the germline V gene, CDR1 is LGHNA and CDR2 is YSLEER.

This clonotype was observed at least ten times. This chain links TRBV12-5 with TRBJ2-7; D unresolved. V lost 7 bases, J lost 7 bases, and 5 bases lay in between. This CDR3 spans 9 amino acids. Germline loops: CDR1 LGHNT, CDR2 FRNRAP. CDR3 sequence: CASAGEQYF. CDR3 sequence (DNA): TGTGCTAGTGCGGGTGAGCAGTACTTC.

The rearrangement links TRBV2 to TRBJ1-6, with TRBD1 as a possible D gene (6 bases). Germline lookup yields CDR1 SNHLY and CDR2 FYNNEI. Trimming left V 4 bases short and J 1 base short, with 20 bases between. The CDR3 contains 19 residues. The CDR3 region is CASSGSLGGFDSYNSPLHF. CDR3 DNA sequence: TGTGCCAGCAGTGGGTCGTTAGGGGGGTTTGATTCCTATAATTCACCCCTCCACTTT.

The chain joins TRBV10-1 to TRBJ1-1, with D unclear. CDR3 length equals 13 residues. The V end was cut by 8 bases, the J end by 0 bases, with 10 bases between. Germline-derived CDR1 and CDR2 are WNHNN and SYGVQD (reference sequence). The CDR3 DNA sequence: TGCGCCAGCCTTGGACCTCTGAACACTGAAGCTTTCTTT. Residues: CASLGPLNTEAFF.

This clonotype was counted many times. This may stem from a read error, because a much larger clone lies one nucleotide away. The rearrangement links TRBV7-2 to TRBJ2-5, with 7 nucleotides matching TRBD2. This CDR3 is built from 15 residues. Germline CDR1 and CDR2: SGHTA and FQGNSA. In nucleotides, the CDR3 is TGTGCCAGCAGCTTAGCGGGAGGGCCGGATGAGACCCAGCACTTC. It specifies CASSLAGGPDETQHF.

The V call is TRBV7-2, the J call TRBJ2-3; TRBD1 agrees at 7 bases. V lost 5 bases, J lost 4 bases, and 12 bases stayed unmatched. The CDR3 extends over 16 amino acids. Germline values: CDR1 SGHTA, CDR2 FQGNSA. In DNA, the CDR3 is TGTGCCAGCAGCCTACGGGACAGAGCTCAACCAGATACGCAGTATTTT. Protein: CASSLRDRAQPDTQYF.

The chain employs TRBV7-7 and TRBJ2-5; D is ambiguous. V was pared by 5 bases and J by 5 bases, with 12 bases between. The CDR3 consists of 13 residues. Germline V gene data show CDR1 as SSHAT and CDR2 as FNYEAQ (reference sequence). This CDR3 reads CASSVTVGETQYF. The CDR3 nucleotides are TGTGCCAGCAGCGTCACAGTGGGGGAGACCCAGTACTTC.

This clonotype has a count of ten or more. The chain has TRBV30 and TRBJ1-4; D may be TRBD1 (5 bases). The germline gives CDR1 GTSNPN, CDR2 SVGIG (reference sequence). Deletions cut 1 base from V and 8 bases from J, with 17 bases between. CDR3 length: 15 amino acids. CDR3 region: CAWSAGFGGTEKLFF. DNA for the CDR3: TGTGCCTGGAGTGCAGGGTTTGGGGGGACCGAAAAACTGTTTTTT.

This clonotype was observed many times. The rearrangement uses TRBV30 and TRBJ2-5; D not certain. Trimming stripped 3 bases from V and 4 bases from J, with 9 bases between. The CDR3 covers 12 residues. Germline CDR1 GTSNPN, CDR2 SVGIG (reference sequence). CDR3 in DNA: TGTGCCTGGAGAGCCCCCCCAGAGACCCAGTACTTC. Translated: CAWRAPPETQYF. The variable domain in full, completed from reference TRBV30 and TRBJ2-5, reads SQTIHQWPATLVQPVGSPLSLECTVEGTSNPNLYWYRQAAGRGLQLLFYSVGIGQISSEVPQNLSASRPQDRQFILSSKKLLLSDSGFYLCAWRAPPETQYFGPGTRLLVL.

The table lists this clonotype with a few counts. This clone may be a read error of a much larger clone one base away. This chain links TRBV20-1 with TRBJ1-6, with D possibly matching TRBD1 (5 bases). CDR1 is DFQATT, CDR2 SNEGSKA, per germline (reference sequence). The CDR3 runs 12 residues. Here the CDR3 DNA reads TGCGGTGCGAGGGACGGTAATTCACCCCCCCACTTT. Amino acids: CGARDGNSPPHF.

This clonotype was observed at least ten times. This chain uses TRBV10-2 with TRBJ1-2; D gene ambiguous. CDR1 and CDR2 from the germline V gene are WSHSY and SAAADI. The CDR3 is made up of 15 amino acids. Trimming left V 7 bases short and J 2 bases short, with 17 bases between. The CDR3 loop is CASTPRTGGNYGYTF. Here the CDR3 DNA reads TGCGCCAGCACTCCCAGAACGGGCGGGAACTATGGCTACACCTTC.

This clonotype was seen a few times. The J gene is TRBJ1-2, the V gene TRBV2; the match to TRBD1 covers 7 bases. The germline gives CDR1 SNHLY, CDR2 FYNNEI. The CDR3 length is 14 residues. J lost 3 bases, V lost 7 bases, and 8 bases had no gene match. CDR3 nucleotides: TGTGCCAGCATAGGGGGCCAAACCTACTATGGCTACACCTTC. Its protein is CASIGGQTYYGYTF.

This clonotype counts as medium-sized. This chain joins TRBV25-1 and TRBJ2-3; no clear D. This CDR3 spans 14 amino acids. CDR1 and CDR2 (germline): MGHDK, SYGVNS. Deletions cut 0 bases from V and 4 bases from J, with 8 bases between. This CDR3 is CASSEYSISDTQYF. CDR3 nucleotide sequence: TGTGCCAGCAGTGAATATTCCATATCAGATACGCAGTATTTT.

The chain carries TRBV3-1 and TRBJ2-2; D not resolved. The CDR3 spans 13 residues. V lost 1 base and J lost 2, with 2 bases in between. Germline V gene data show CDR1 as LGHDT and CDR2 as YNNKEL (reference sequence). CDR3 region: CASSQVNTGELFF. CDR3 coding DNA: TGTGCCAGCAGCCAAGTAAACACCGGGGAGCTGTTTTTT. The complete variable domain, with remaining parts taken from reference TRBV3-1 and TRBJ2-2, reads DTAVSQTPKYLVTQMGNDKSIKCEQNLGHDTMYWYKQDSKKFLKIMFSYNNKELIINETVPNRFSPKSPDKAHLNLHINSLELGDSAVYFCASSQVNTGELFFGEGSRLTVL.

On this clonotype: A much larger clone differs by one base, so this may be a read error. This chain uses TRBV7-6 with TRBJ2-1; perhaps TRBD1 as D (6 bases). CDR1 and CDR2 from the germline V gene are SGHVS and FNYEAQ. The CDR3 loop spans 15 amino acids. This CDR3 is CASSLFSTGYNGQFF. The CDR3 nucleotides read TGTGCCAGCAGCTTATTTTCGACAGGCTACAATGGGCAGTTCTTC. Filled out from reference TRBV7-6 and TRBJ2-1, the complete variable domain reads GAGVSQSPRYKVTKRGQDVALRCDPISGHVSLYWYRQALGQGPEFLTYFNYEAQQDKSGLPNDRFSAERPEGSISTLTIQRTEQRDSAMYRCASSLFSTGYNGQFFGPGTRLTVL.

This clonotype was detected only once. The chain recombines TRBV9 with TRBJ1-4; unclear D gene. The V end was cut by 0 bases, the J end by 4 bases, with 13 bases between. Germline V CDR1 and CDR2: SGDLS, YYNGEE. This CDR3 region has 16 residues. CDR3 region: CASSVAPGRFNEKLFF. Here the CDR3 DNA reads TGTGCCAGCAGCGTAGCTCCAGGACGGTTTAATGAAAAACTGTTTTTT.

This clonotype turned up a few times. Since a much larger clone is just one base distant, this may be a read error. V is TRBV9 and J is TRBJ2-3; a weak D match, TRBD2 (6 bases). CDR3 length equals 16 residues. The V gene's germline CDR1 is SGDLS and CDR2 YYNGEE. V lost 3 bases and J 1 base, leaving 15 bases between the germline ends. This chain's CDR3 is CASSGSTGEGTDTQYF. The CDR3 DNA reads TGTGCCAGCAGCGGGTCCACGGGGGAAGGCACAGATACGCAGTATTTT.

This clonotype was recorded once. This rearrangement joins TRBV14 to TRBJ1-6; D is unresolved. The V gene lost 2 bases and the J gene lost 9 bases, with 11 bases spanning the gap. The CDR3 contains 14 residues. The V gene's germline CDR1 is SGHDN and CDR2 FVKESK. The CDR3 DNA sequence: TGTGCCAGCAGCCAAACGGGGTTAGGTTCACCCCTCCACTTT. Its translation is CASSQTGLGSPLHF.

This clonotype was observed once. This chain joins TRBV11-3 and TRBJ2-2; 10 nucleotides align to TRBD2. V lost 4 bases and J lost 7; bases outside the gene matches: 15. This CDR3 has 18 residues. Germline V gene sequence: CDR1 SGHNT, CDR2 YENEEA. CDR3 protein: CASSSTFGASGGHGELFF. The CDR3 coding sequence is TGTGCCAGCAGCTCCACTTTCGGGGCTAGCGGGGGCCACGGGGAGCTGTTTTTT.

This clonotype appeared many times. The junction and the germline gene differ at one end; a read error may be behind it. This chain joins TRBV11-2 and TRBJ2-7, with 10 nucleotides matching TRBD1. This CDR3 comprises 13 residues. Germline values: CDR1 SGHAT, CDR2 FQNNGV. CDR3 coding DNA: TGTGCCAGCAGCCTAGGGGGACAGGGGTACGTTACATTC. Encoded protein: CASSLGGQGYVTF.